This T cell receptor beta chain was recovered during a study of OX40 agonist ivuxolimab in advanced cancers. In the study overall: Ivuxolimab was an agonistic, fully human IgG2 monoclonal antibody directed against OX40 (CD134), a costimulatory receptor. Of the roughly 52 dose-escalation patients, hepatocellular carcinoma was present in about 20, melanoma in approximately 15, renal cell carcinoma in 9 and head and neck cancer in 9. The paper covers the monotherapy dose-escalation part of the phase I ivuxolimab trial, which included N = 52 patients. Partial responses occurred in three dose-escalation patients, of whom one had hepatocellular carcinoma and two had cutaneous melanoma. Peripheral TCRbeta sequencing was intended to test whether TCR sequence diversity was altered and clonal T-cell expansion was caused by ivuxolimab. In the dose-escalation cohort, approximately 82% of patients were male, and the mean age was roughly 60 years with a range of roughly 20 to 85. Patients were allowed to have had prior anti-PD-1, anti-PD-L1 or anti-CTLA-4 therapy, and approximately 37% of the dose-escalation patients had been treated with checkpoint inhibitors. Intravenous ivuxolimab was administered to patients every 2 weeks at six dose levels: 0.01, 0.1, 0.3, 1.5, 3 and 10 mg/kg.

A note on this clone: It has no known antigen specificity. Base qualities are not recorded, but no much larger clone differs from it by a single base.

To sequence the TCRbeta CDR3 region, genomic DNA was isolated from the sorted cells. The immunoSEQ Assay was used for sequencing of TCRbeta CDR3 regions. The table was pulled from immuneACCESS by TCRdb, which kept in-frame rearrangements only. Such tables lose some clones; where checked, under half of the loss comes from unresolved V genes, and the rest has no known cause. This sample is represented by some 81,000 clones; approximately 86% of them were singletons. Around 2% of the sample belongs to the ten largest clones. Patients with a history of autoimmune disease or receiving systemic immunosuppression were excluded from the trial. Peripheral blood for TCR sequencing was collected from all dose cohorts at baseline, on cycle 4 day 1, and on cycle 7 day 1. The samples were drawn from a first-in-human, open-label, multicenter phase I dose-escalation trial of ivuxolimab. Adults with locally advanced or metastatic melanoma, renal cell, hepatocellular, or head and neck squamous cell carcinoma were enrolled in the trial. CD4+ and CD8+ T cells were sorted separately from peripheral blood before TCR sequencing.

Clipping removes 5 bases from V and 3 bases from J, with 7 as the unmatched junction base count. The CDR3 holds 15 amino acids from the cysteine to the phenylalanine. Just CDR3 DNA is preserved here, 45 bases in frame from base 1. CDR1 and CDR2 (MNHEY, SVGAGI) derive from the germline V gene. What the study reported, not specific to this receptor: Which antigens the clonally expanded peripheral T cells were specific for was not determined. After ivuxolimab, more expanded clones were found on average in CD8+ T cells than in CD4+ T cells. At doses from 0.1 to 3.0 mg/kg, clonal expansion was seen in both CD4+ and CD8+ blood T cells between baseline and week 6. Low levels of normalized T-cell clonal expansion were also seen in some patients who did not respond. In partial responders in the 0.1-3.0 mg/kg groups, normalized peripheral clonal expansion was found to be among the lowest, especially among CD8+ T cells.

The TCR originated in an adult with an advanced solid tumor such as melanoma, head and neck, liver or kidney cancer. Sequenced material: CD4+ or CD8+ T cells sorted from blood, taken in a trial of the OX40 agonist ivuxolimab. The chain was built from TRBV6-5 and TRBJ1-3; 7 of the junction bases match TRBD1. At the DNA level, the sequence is TGTGCCAGCAGTAACAGGGGTGCGCGTGGAAACACCATATATTTT. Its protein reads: CASSNRGARGNTIYF.